This TCR beta chain was observed in a study of blood T cell repertoires in COVID-19. At the level of the study: The origin of the acute and convalescent COVID-19 samples was the United States, Italy and Spain. The cDNA or gDNA used as material had been derived from T cells, B-cell-depleted T cells, or PBMCs.

The CDR3 has 16 residues. Germline values: CDR1 SEHNR, CDR2 FQNEAQ (reference sequence). V was pared by 4 bases and J by 0 bases, with 12 bases between. This table comes from immunoSEQ multiplex PCR, and its TCRdb copy is limited to in-frame clones, with some not included. The sample lists fewer than 50,000 clones; 81% were seen once. V and J are TRBV7-9 and TRBJ1-4; possibly TRBD1 for D (5 bases). The clonotype was recovered from a man aged 40-55 years with active or convalescent COVID-19. The specimen was peripheral blood. The CDR3 sequence is CASSSPQGSTNEKLFF. The DNA of the CDR3 is TGTGCCAGCAGCTCCCCTCAGGGTTCAACTAATGAAAAACTGTTTTTT.